Described below is a single TCR beta chain sequence and its context. Its antigen is still unknown. Generated by immunoSEQ multiplex PCR, the TCRdb table keeps only in-frame clones and is missing some. The sample contains tens of thousands of clones, just over 85% of which appear only once. The data stem from a study of somatic mutations in cytotoxic T cells in rheumatoid arthritis. Study details: Flow cytometry sorted some V beta antibody-stained T-cell populations to nearly 100% purity, V beta1+ cells among them being sequenced for TCRB. Overall study results and limits: What antigens the expanded CD8+ clones targeted remained unknown.

This CDR3 spans 17 amino acids. The germline V gene encodes CDR1 LGHNA and CDR2 YSLEER. The V gene lost 0 bases and the J gene lost 3 bases, with 18 bases spanning the gap. This chain joins TRBV4-3 and TRBJ2-7; maybe TRBD1 (5 bases). This TCR was recovered from a woman aged 45-59 years in good health. What was sequenced was CD8+ T cells sorted from blood. CDR3 in DNA: TGCGCCAGCAGCCAAGACTCCCTCCCCGGTAGGGGCTACGAGCAGTACTTC. Its translation: CASSQDSLPGRGYEQYF.